Given below is one T cell receptor beta chain in context. Its target is unknown. The data derive from a study of T-cell reconstitution after alpha-beta-depleted transplantation in children. The germline CDR1 and CDR2 sequences are KGHSH and LQKENI. With 3 bases removed from V and 2 bases from J, the gap between germline ends came to 9 bases. The CDR3 length is 14 residues. Unique molecular identifiers were incorporated into the prepared TCRbeta library. TCRdb independently ran MiXCR on the PCR reads; one entry per CDR3 protein. The data contain hundreds of thousands of distinct CDR3 sequences, 10% to 15% of them singletons. Whole-study findings and limits: Once a year had passed after transplant, T-cell counts and diversity came mostly from newly produced T cells. In patients about two months after transplant, alpha-beta T cells reportedly arose from several hundred expanded graft clones.

This sample comprised PBMCs, mostly from graft donor cells, obtained 360 days after TCRalphabeta/CD19-depleted stem cell transplant. The V gene is TRBV18, the J gene TRBJ2-3; D not resolved. The TCR comes from a male patient aged 5 to 17 who had a stem cell transplant for acute myeloid leukemia, so the T cells may come from the graft donor. The CDR3 DNA follows: TGTGCCAGCTCACCTGCTCCGACCACAGATACGCAGTATTTT. Its protein is CASSPAPTTDTQYF. Full variable domain (remainder filled in from reference TRBV18 and TRBJ2-3): NAGVMQNPRHLVRRRGQEARLRCSPMKGHSHVYWYRQLPEEGLKFMVYLQKENIIDESGMPKERFSAEFPKEGPSILRIQQVVRGDSAAYFCASSPAPTTDTQYFGPGTRLTVL.